This entry lists 10 T cell receptor beta chains sequenced from one sample in a study of early T cells in non-severe SARS-CoV-2 infection. From the 5' RACE reads, TCRdb called clonotypes with MiXCR, one entry per CDR3 protein. The table has some 32,000 distinct CDR3 sequences, approximately 5.4% seen once. The sequenced sample was whole blood. Receptors were obtained from an adult who was a healthcare worker with PCR-confirmed SARS-CoV-2 infection or an uninfected control (not recorded which).

This clonotype was seen at least ten times. This chain links TRBV2 with TRBJ1-2; no firm D call. The CDR3 runs to 12 residues. The V and J ends lost 2 bases and 8 bases respectively, with 9 bases between them. Germline V gene data show CDR1 as SNHLY and CDR2 as FYNNEI. CDR3 coding DNA: TGTGCCAGCAGTGAACTCCAATGGGGCTACACCTTC. Protein: CASSELQWGYTF. Based on the CDR3 plus reference TRBV2 and TRBJ1-2, the full variable domain is EPEVTQTPSHQVTQMGQEVILRCVPISNHLYFYWYRQILGQKVEFLVSFYNNEISEKSEIFDDQFSVERPDGSNFTLKIRSTKLEDSAMYFCASSELQWGYTFGSGTRLTVV.

This clonotype was observed many times. This chain joins TRBV7-9 and TRBJ2-4, with 9 bases that match TRBD1. The trim removed 6 bases at V and 5 bases at J, leaving 8 bases unmatched. This CDR3 is built from 15 residues. Germline assignment: CDR1 SEHNR and CDR2 FQNEAQ (reference sequence). DNA of the CDR3: TGTGCCAGCAGGTACCCCCGGGACAGGGAAAACATTCAGTACTTC. As protein: CASRYPRDRENIQYF.

This chain uses TRBV11-2 with TRBJ2-6, with 10 bases fitting TRBD1. With 2 bases clipped from V and 4 bases from J, the junction kept 11 bases outside the gene matches. Looked up from germline, CDR1 is SGHAT and CDR2 is FQNNGV. There are 19 residues in the CDR3. The CDR3 nucleotides read TGTGCCAGCAGCTTACAAAACCCGGGACAGGGGAACGGGGCCAACGTCCTGACTTTC. This translates into CASSLQNPGQGNGANVLTF. The full variable domain, with the rest looked up from reference TRBV11-2 and TRBJ2-6, is EAGVAQSPRYKIIEKRQSVAFWCNPISGHATLYWYQQILGQGPKLLIQFQNNGVVDDSQLPKDRFSAERLKGVDSTLKIQPAKLEDSAVYLCASSLQNPGQGNGANVLTFGAGSRLTVL.

This clonotype came up a few times. The chain couples TRBV5-4 to TRBJ2-2, with D possibly matching TRBD1 (6 bases). This CDR3 is built from 15 residues. Germline V gives CDR1 SGHNT, CDR2 YYREEE (reference sequence). V was pared by 0 bases and J by 0 bases, with 6 bases between. The CDR3 protein is CASSLDRANTGELFF. The CDR3 DNA sequence: TGTGCCAGCAGCTTGGACAGGGCGAACACCGGGGAGCTGTTTTTT.

This clonotype was counted many times. V gene TRBV20-1 combines with J gene TRBJ2-5; 9 nucleotides match TRBD2. J gave up 1 base and V 7 bases, and 7 bases lay outside the gene matches. CDR3 length: 14 amino acids. CDR1 is DFQATT and CDR2 is SNEGSKA in the germline V gene (reference sequence). DNA of the CDR3: TGCAGTGTCCCAGCGGGAGGACCCCAAGAGACCCAGTACTTC. Translation: CSVPAGGPQETQYF.

In its sample, this clonotype was seen many times. The chain has TRBV28 and TRBJ2-1; 7 nucleotides agree with TRBD2. This CDR3 comprises 14 residues. Germline lookup yields CDR1 MDHEN and CDR2 SYDVKM. V shed 3 bases and J 4 bases; nucleotides not matched to a gene: 3. This chain's CDR3 is CASSFAGDYNEQFF. The CDR3 DNA is TGTGCCAGCAGTTTCGCGGGAGATTACAATGAGCAGTTCTTC.

V and J are TRBV6-5 and TRBJ2-7; TRBD1 matches at 7 bases. This CDR3 is 14 amino acids long. Germline V gives CDR1 MNHEY, CDR2 SVGAGI. V shed 6 bases, J shed 7 bases, and the junction held 12 bases outside the gene matches. CDR3 bases: TGTGCCAGCAGCCGGGGACAGAGCGAATTGGAGCAGTACTTC. Translated: CASSRGQSELEQYF.

In its sample, this clonotype was seen many times. The chain joins TRBV7-9 to TRBJ2-7; weak D call: TRBD1 (6 bases). Germline loops: CDR1 SEHNR, CDR2 FQNEAQ (reference sequence). Trimming left V 5 bases short and J 2 bases short, with 13 bases between. The CDR3 is 14 amino acids. This CDR3 is CASSPTRQAYEQYF. The CDR3 coding sequence is TGTGCCAGCAGCCCGACCAGACAGGCCTACGAGCAGTACTTC. Using reference TRBV7-9 and TRBJ2-7 for the parts outside the CDR3, the full variable domain is DTGVSQNPRHKITKRGQNVTFRCDPISEHNRLYWYRQTLGQGPEFLTYFQNEAQLEKSRLLSDRFSAERPKGSFSTLEIQRTEQGDSAMYLCASSPTRQAYEQYFGPGTRLTVT.

This clonotype has just a few counts. The J gene is TRBJ1-2, the V gene TRBV7-3; D uncertain. This CDR3 has 17 amino acids. Germline-derived CDR1 and CDR2 are SGHTA and FQGTGA. V lost 4 bases and J lost 8, with 26 bases in between. The CDR3: CASSSQPLGGRHEGYTF. The CDR3, as DNA: TGTGCCAGCAGCTCCCAACCCCTGGGAGGGAGGCACGAGGGCTACACCTTC.

This clonotype was seen ten or more times. The J gene is TRBJ2-7, the V gene TRBV14, with TRBD2 matching over 10 bases. The CDR3 is 14 amino acids. V gave up 0 bases and J gave up 6 bases; unmatched junction bases: 2. Germline V gene data show CDR1 as SGHDN and CDR2 as FVKESK. The CDR3 DNA reads TGTGCCAGCAGCCAAGAGGGACTAGCGCCCGAGCAGTACTTC. Protein product: CASSQEGLAPEQYF.